These 15 T cell receptor beta chains share one sample of origin, sequenced in a study of metastatic and nonmetastatic thyroid tumors. From the PCR reads, TCRdb re-called clones with MiXCR. The sample carries about 36,000 clones, around 20% recorded once. Patients underwent thyroid surgery, and none had received any treatment before it. The specimen sequenced was blood. The receptors come from a female donor with papillary thyroid cancer or a benign thyroid nodule (not recorded which). Some clones in this sample may be carry-over from other donors' samples.

This clone was recorded at least ten times. The chain couples TRBV7-3 to TRBJ2-6; the D call may be TRBD1 or TRBD2 (5 bases each). The germline gives CDR1 SGHTA, CDR2 FQGTGA. The V end was cut by 3 bases, the J end by 0 bases, with 9 bases between. The CDR3 is 16 amino acids. CDR3 loop: CASSLGVISGANVLTF. The CDR3 nucleotides are TGTGCCAGCAGCTTGGGGGTAATCTCTGGGGCCAACGTCCTGACTTTC.

Notes on this clone: One junction end does not reproduce the germline sequence, and a read error may be involved. This chain connects TRBV6-1 to TRBJ1-1; maybe TRBD1 (6 bases). This CDR3 contains 14 residues. Germline CDR1 reads MNHNS; CDR2 reads SASEGT. DNA for the CDR3: TGCGCCAGCAGGAGACAGGCATGGTACACTGAAGCTTTCTTT. Amino acid sequence: CASRRQAWYTEAFF.

This clone is termed medium-sized. CDR3 nucleotide sequence: TGTGCCACCAGCAGAGATCAGGGTTACGAGCAGTACTTC. Protein: CATSRDQGYEQYF. The chain joins TRBV15 to TRBJ2-7; TRBD1 might be the D (5 bases). Trimming stripped 0 bases from V and 4 bases from J, with 7 bases between. The CDR3 length is 13 residues. The germline V gene has CDR1 LNHNV and CDR2 YYDKDF (reference sequence).

This clone was seen only a few times. A single base separates this from a much larger clone, so it may be a read error. The rearrangement links TRBV3-1 to TRBJ1-1; the match to TRBD1 covers 10 bases. Germline-derived CDR1 and CDR2 are LGHDT and YNNKEL (reference sequence). The CDR3 runs to 14 residues. CDR3 sequence reads: CAGSPGTGASEAFF. The DNA for the CDR3 is TGTGCCGGCAGCCCCGGGACAGGGGCTTCTGAAGCTTTCTTT.

For this clone: An end of the junction differs from the germline gene, which may be a read error. This chain joins TRBV19 and TRBJ2-7; D is perhaps TRBD2 (6 bases). CDR1 LNHDA and CDR2 SQIVND come from the germline V gene (reference sequence). This CDR3 contains 16 residues. CDR3 amino acids: CASSDTKRESSYEQYF. DNA for the CDR3: TGTGCTAGTAGTGACACCAAACGGGAGAGCTCCTACGAGCAGTACTTC.

In this sample, this clone turned up many times. The V and J genes are TRBV12-3 or TRBV12-4 and TRBJ2-2; 7 bases are shared with TRBD2. V dropped 6 bases and J dropped 2; count of bases not matched to a gene: 6. The CDR3 has 15 amino acids. The CDR3 region has the DNA TGTGCCAGCAGGCCAGGGACTATTAACACCGGGGAGCTGTTTTTT. Protein: CASRPGTINTGELFF.

Only a few counts were recorded for this clone. The gene calls are TRBV2 and TRBJ1-6; possibly TRBD1 for D (6 bases). V shed 7 bases and J shed 7 bases, with 11 bases lying between them. Per the germline V gene, CDR1 is SNHLY and CDR2 is FYNNEI. This CDR3 comprises 13 residues. The CDR3 DNA is TGTGCCAGCAATCGGCAGGGGAATTCACCCCTCCACTTT. It is translated as CASNRQGNSPLHF.

This clone was observed many times. The J gene is TRBJ2-7, the V gene TRBV20-1; 11 nucleotides line up with TRBD2. After removal of 6 bases from V and 5 bases from J, the junction contained 12 bases not matched to a gene. This CDR3 region has 15 residues. Germline CDR1 DFQATT, CDR2 SNEGSKA (reference sequence). CDR3 nucleotide sequence: TGCAGTGCCGGCGATACCGGGACTAGCGGAGACGAGCAGTACTTC. Translated, it gives CSAGDTGTSGDEQYF.

In this sample, this clone turned up many times. The V call is TRBV20-1, the J call TRBJ2-7; TRBD2 matches at 10 bases. CDR1 DFQATT and CDR2 SNEGSKA come from the germline V gene (reference sequence). The CDR3 contains 16 residues. V lost 3 bases, J lost 7 bases, and 15 bases stayed unmatched. CDR3 sequence: CSARPASGRRTEEQYF. CDR3 DNA: TGCAGTGCTAGGCCGGCTAGCGGGAGAAGGACGGAGGAGCAGTACTTC.

This clone has ten or more counts. The J gene is TRBJ2-3, the V gene TRBV6-1, with 7 nucleotides matching TRBD2. CDR1 and CDR2 from the germline V gene are MNHNS and SASEGT. Trimming at V came to 2 bases and at J to 2 bases, leaving 7 bases not matched to a gene. The CDR3 extends over 16 amino acids. CDR3 sequence: CASSELASGFTDTQYF. In DNA, the CDR3 is TGTGCCAGCAGTGAATTAGCTAGCGGATTCACAGATACGCAGTATTTT.

This clone was seen more than once but under ten times. A much larger clone differs from this one at a single base, so this may be a read error. The V and J genes are TRBV4-1 and TRBJ2-5, with no clear D. The CDR3 is 16 amino acids. The V and J ends lost 8 bases and 2 bases respectively, with 21 bases between them. Germline values: CDR1 MGHRA, CDR2 YSYEKL. In nucleotides, the CDR3 is TGCGCCAGCGGCCTCAACCGGGCCCAACCTCAAGAGACCCAGTACTTC. As protein: CASGLNRAQPQETQYF.

This clone has a count of ten or more. Other DNA sequences in this specimen translate into the identical CDR3. The rearrangement joins TRBV28 to TRBJ2-5; a weak D match, TRBD2 (5 bases). V was pared by 2 bases and J by 4 bases, with 11 bases between. The germline V gene encodes CDR1 MDHEN and CDR2 SYDVKM. The CDR3 extends over 14 amino acids. CDR3 sequence (DNA): TGTGCCAGCAGTTTAAATTCAGGAGGAGAGACCCAGTACTTC. This gives the protein CASSLNSGGETQYF.

In its sample, this clone was seen many times. The gene calls are TRBV20-1 and TRBJ2-1; the match to TRBD2 covers 10 bases. The ends lost 2 bases at V and 8 bases at J; junction bases unmatched: 0. The CDR3 loop spans 12 amino acids. Per germline, CDR1 DFQATT and CDR2 SNEGSKA (reference sequence). The CDR3: CSARLAGDEQFF. The CDR3 bases are TGCAGTGCTAGACTAGCGGGAGATGAGCAGTTCTTC.

This clone was counted at least ten times. CDR3 in amino acids: CSVEDRGTSDGYTF. The CDR3 nucleotides are TGCAGCGTTGAAGATCGGGGGACATCGGATGGCTACACCTTC. This rearrangement joins TRBV29-1 to TRBJ1-2, with D possibly being TRBD1 (6 bases). The germline V gene has CDR1 SQVTM and CDR2 ANQGSEA. The CDR3 is 14 amino acids. The V end was cut by 0 bases, the J end by 6 bases, with 14 bases between.

This clone was counted only a few times. An end of the junction does not agree with germline; a read error may underlie this. CDR3 in DNA: TGTGCCAGCGACGAGCTCCAGGGGGAGGATGGCAGGATTTTT. It encodes CASDELQGEDGRIF. The V gene is TRBV7-3, the J gene TRBJ2-6; tentatively, D is TRBD1 (7 bases). The CDR3 length is 14 residues. Germline lookup yields CDR1 SGHTA and CDR2 FQGTGA.